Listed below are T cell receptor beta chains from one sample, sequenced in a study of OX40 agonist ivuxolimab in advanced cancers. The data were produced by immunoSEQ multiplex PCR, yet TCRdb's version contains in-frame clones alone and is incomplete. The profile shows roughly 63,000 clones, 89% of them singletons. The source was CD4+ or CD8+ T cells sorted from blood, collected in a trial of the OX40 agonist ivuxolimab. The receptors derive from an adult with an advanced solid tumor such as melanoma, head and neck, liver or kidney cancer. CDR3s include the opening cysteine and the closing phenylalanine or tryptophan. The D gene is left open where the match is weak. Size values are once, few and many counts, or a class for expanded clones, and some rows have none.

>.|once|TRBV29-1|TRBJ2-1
TGCAGCGTTGAAGGAGTAGGATCTCTGGGATCCTACAATGAGCAGTTCTTC
CSVEGVGSLGSYNEQFF
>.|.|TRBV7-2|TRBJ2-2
TGTGCCAGCAGCTTAACGAACACCGGGGAGCTGTTTTTT
CASSLTNTGELFF
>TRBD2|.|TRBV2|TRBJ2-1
TGTGCCAGCACGGGAAGCGGGACGACTACCTACAATGAGCAGTTCTTC
CASTGSGTTTYNEQFF
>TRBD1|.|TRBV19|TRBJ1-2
TGTGCCAGTAATCCGACAGGGGCTAACTATGGCTACACCTTC
CASNPTGANYGYTF
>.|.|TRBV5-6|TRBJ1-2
TGTGCCAGCAGCTTAGGAGCTAACTATGGCTACACCTTC
CASSLGANYGYTF
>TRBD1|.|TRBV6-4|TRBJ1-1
TGTGCCAGCAGGGACAGGGCTACCACTGAAGCTTTCTTT
CASRDRATTEAFF
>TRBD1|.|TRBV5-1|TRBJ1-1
TGCGCCAGCAGTCTCGATCTACAGGGGCCTTACACTGAAGCTTTCTTT
CASSLDLQGPYTEAFF
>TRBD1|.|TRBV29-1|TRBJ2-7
TGCAGCGTTGTGGGGACAGGTTACGAGCAGTACTTC
CSVVGTGYEQYF
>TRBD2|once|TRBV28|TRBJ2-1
TGTGCCAGCAGTTATGAGCGGGGGTACAATGAGCAGTTCTTC
CASSYERGYNEQFF
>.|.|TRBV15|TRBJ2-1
TGTGCCACCAGCCAACTTCGGACAGTCTCCTACAATGAGCAGTTCTTC
CATSQLRTVSYNEQFF
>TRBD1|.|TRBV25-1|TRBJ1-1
TGTGCCAGCGCACAGGGGTCCGAAGCTTTCTTT
CASAQGSEAFF
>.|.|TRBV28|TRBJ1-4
TGTGCCAGCAGTTTTGCTGGGGCGGCCGAAAAACTGTTTTTT
CASSFAGAAEKLFF
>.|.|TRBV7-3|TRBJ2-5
TGTGCCAGCAGCTCAGGGGAGGGAGAGACCCAGTACTTC
CASSSGEGETQYF
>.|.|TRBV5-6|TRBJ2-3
TGTGCCAGCAGCTCCCCATGGTCGGCGGCCATGCCCACAGATACGCAGTATTTT
CASSSPWSAAMPTDTQYF
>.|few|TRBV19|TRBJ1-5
TGTGCCAGTAGTATGTTTGGGGGGCTTGGCAATCAGCCCCAGCATTTT
CASSMFGGLGNQPQHF
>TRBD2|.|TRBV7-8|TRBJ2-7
TGTGCCAGCAGCTTCCCGACTAGCTCCAACGAGCAGTACTTC
CASSFPTSSNEQYF
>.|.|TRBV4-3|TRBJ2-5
TGCGCCAGCAGCCAAGATTCTCGGGACCTCCGGGGAGAGACCCAGTACTTC
CASSQDSRDLRGETQYF
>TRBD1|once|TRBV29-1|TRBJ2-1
TGCAGCGCCCCGACAGGGTCCAATGAGCAGTTCTTC
CSAPTGSNEQFF
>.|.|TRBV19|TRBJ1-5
TGTGCCAGTAGTCCCCAACAGGTCGCTAATCAGCCCCAGCATTTT
CASSPQQVANQPQHF
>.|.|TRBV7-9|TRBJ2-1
TGTGCCAGCAGCTCCTCCCGGGACCGCCGATACAATGAGCAGTTCTTC
CASSSSRDRRYNEQFF
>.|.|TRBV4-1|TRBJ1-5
TGCGCCAGCAGCCAAGATCGAAGCAATCAGCCCCAGCATTTT
CASSQDRSNQPQHF
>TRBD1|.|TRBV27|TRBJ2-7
TGTGCCAGCAGTGGCTATCCGGGACAGGGGGCCTACGAGCAGTACTTC
CASSGYPGQGAYEQYF
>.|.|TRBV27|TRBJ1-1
TGTGCCAGCAGTCTCTCACTACAGGCTAGCACTGAAGCTTTCTTT
CASSLSLQASTEAFF
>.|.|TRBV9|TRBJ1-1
TGTGCCAGCAGCGTAGGGAGAGACACTGAAGCTTTCTTT
CASSVGRDTEAFF
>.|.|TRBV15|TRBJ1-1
TGTGCCACCAGCAGCGGGAGGAACACTGAAGCTTTCTTT
CATSSGRNTEAFF
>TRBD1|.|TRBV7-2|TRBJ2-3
TGTGCCAGCAGCTCTACAGGGGGCTCAGATACGCAGTATTTT
CASSSTGGSDTQYF
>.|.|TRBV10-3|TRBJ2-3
TGTGCCATCAGAGCTTCCCCGGCAGATACGCAGTATTTT
CAIRASPADTQYF
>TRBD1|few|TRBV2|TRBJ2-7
TGTGCCAGCAGCCCAGGGGGCTATACGTGGGAGCAGTACTTC
CASSPGGYTWEQYF
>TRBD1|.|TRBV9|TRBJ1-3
TGTGCCAGCAGCACAGGGGCTGGAAACACCATATATTTT
CASSTGAGNTIYF
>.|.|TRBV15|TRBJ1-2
TGTGCCACCAGCAGGAACCGGGACCCGTCGGGGGGCTACACCTTC
CATSRNRDPSGGYTF
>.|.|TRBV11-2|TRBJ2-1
TGTGCCAGCAGCCTCGGGAGTGGCAGTTACAATGAGCAGTTCTTC
CASSLGSGSYNEQFF
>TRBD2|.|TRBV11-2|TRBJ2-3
TGTGCCAGCAGCCAACTAGCGCAAACTAGCACAGATACGCAGTATTTT
CASSQLAQTSTDTQYF
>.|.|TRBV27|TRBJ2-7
TGTGCCAGCAAATCGAACCCCGCGGGGGAGCAGTACTTC
CASKSNPAGEQYF
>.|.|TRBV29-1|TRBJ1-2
TGCAGCGTTGTCCCCGGGAGGAACGGGGGCCACACCTTC
CSVVPGRNGGHTF
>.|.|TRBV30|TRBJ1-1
TGTGCCTGGACTCGCGGCGGCCAGATGAACACTGAAGCTTTCTTT
CAWTRGGQMNTEAFF
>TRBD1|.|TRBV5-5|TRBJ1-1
TGTGCCAGCAGCTTGGTCGGGACAGGGGGGGCGAACACTGAAGCTTTCTTT
CASSLVGTGGANTEAFF
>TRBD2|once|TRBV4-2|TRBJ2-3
TGTGCCAGCAGCCAAGATACGTCAGCGGGAGCCGGCGATACGCAGTATTTT
CASSQDTSAGAGDTQYF
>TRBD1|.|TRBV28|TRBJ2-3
TGTGCCATCCGCAACGACAGGGGTAGCACAGATACGCAGTATTTT
CAIRNDRGSTDTQYF
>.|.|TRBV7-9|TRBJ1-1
TGTGCCAGCAGCTTAGCCGGGACTGAAGCTTTCTTT
CASSLAGTEAFF
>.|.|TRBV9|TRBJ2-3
TGTGCCAGCAGCGGAAATCTTAGGGATACGCAGTATTTT
CASSGNLRDTQYF
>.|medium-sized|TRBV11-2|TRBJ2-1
TGTGCCAGCAGCTTAGTACGCGGGAATGAGCAGTTCTTC
CASSLVRGNEQFF
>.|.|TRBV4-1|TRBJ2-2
TGCGCCAGCAGCCGCGTGACTAGACCGAACACCGGGGAGCTGTTTTTT
CASSRVTRPNTGELFF
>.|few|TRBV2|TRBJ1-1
TGTGCCAGCAGTGACGGAGGGCGCACTGAAGCTTTCTTT
CASSDGGRTEAFF
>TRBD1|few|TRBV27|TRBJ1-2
TGTGCCAGCAGAACGCCGCGGGACAGCTATGGCTACACCTTC
CASRTPRDSYGYTF
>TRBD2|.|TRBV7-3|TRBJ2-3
TGTGCCAGCAGCTTACTAGCGGTTAGCACAGATACGCAGTATTTT
CASSLLAVSTDTQYF
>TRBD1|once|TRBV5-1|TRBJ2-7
TGCGCCAGCAGCTGGGGGACAGGCTACGAGCAGTACTTC
CASSWGTGYEQYF
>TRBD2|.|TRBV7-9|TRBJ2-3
TGTGCCAGCAGCCGGACTAGCGGGAGATTAGATACGCAGTATTTT
CASSRTSGRLDTQYF
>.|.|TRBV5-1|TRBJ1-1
TGCGCCAGCAGCTTCGGTTCGGCAGGGGCCCGGAACACTGAAGCTTTCTTT
CASSFGSAGARNTEAFF
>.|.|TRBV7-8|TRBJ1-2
TGTGCCAGCAGCCCGATGGGAACTAACTATGGCTACACCTTC
CASSPMGTNYGYTF
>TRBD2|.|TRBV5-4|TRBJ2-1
TGTGCCAGCAGCTTGCGGCGGGAGAGGCTAGGGGATGAGCAGTTCTTC
CASSLRRERLGDEQFF